Shown below are 10 T cell receptor beta chains from a single sample sequenced in a study of spatial heterogeneity in lung cancer. TCRdb re-called the 5' RACE reads with MiXCR, one entry per CDR3 protein. The table records about 23,000 distinct CDR3 sequences, less than 6% of them present only once. Time point described: sample taken at primary tumor resection. The sample was PBMCs, taken at surgery. These receptors were collected from a male donor with early-stage non-small cell lung cancer.

This clonotype showed up many times. The J gene is TRBJ2-5, the V gene TRBV2, with D possibly being TRBD2 (5 bases). V was pared by 10 bases and J by 3 bases, with 15 bases between. The CDR3 covers 13 residues. Germline CDR1 is SNHLY and CDR2 is FYNNEI. The CDR3 bases are TGTGCCACCACTCCTTACGGGGAAGAGACCCAGTACTTC. This codes for CATTPYGEETQYF.

This clonotype was counted ten times or more. The chain couples TRBV28 to TRBJ1-1; D is perhaps TRBD1 (5 bases). This CDR3 is 14 amino acids long. V was clipped by 6 bases and J by 1 base, with 12 bases between them. Germline CDR1 reads MDHEN; CDR2 reads SYDVKM. CDR3 residues: CASRAPQGNTEAFF. The CDR3 DNA sequence: TGTGCCAGCAGGGCTCCTCAGGGGAACACTGAAGCTTTCTTT.

This clonotype appeared many times. The rearrangement links TRBV4-1 to TRBJ1-4; the D gene is possibly TRBD1 (5 bases). From germline, CDR1 is MGHRA and CDR2 YSYEKL. The CDR3 extends over 15 amino acids. The V gene lost 4 bases and the J gene lost 8 bases, with 17 bases spanning the gap. Here the CDR3 DNA reads TGCGCCAGCAGCCGAGACAGTTTTTATGGGGAAAAACTGTTTTTT. It codes for CASSRDSFYGEKLFF.

In this sample, this clonotype turned up many times. This sequence joins TRBV28 and TRBJ2-1; possibly TRBD2 for D (7 bases). CDR3 length: 14 residues. CDR1 is MDHEN and CDR2 is SYDVKM in the germline V gene. Trimming removed 7 bases from V and 2 bases from J, with 12 bases in between. As DNA, the CDR3 is TGTGCCAGCACGGGGGGCGGGACCTACAATGAGCAGTTCTTC. This translates into CASTGGGTYNEQFF.

The sample holds many counts of this clonotype. The chain employs TRBV12-3 or TRBV12-4 and TRBJ1-2, with TRBD1 identical over 8 bases. This CDR3 is 13 amino acids long. After removal of 6 bases from V and 8 bases from J, the junction contained 8 bases not matched to a gene. The CDR3 here is CASRPDRVRGYTF. In DNA, the CDR3 is TGTGCCAGCAGGCCGGACAGGGTGAGGGGCTACACCTTC.

This clonotype was seen ten or more times. The chain is built from TRBV28 and TRBJ2-1; TRBD1 matches 9 bases. The CDR3 sequence is 15 residues long. CDR1 is MDHEN and CDR2 is SYDVKM in the germline V gene. V trimming: 6 bases; J trimming: 3 bases; junction bases outside the gene matches: 6. The DNA of the CDR3 is TGTGCCAGCAGCACTCCGGGACAGGGCTACAATGAGCAGTTCTTC. It codes for CASSTPGQGYNEQFF.

This clonotype was seen at least ten times. This sequence joins TRBV6-1 and TRBJ1-6, with D possibly being TRBD1 (5 bases). In germline, CDR1 is MNHNS, CDR2 SASEGT. This CDR3 spans 12 amino acids. With 6 bases removed from V and 6 bases from J, the gap between germline ends came to 6 bases. Here the CDR3 reads CASRDINSPLHF. The CDR3 bases are TGTGCCAGCAGGGACATTAATTCACCCCTCCACTTT.

As regards this clonotype: This may be a read error: a much more frequent sequence differs by one nucleotide. The J gene is TRBJ1-6, the V gene TRBV6-6; tentative D call: TRBD1 (5 bases). Germline CDR1 MNHNY, CDR2 SVGAGI (reference sequence). This CDR3 is 14 amino acids long. In nucleotides, the CDR3 is TGTGCCAGCAGGGGGGAGTCGAATAATTCACCCTTCCACTTT. Amino acid sequence: CASRGESNNSPFHF.

This chain joins TRBV7-2 and TRBJ2-1, with D perhaps matching TRBD1 or TRBD2 (5 bases each). The CDR3 loop spans 15 amino acids. The germline gives CDR1 SGHTA, CDR2 FQGNSA. V lost 0 bases to trimming and J lost 2 bases, with 8 bases between them. CDR3 nucleotide sequence: TGTGCCAGCAGCTTAGCGGGGGATGCCTACAATGAGCAGTTCTTC. This encodes CASSLAGDAYNEQFF.

This clonotype was counted ten times or more. The CDR3: CASSTGTGPDGDTQYF. The CDR3 DNA reads TGTGCCAGCTCAACTGGGACAGGTCCCGACGGGGATACGCAGTATTTT. The rearrangement uses TRBV18 and TRBJ2-3; TRBD1 matches 8 bases. The germline V gene has CDR1 KGHSH and CDR2 LQKENI. The CDR3 sequence is 16 residues long. V lost 5 bases to trimming and J lost 6 bases; unmatched junction nucleotides: 13.